Each of the 6 T cell receptor beta chains below was sequenced from the same sample in a study of neurological immune-mediated disorders. From the 5' RACE reads, TCRdb called clonotypes with MiXCR, one entry per CDR3 protein. This sample has around 47,000 distinct CDR3 sequences; roughly an eighth occur once, and the top ten carry around 1.3%. Sequencing used PBMCs. The receptors were sampled from a female donor in good health.

This clonotype was counted many times. This chain uses TRBV5-1 with TRBJ1-2; D ambiguous. The V and J ends lost 2 bases and 6 bases respectively, with 14 bases between them. CDR1 and CDR2 (germline): SGHRS, YFSETQ. The CDR3 totals 14 residues. The CDR3 loop reads CASSFLQQLDGYTF. The CDR3 DNA follows: TGCGCCAGCAGCTTTCTACAACAACTAGATGGCTACACCTTC.

This clonotype was recorded once. The junction departs from germline at one end; a sequencing error may be responsible. This chain links TRBV6-5 with TRBJ1-1, with a tentative D call TRBD1 (5 bases). The CDR3 loop spans 15 amino acids. Per germline, CDR1 MNHEY and CDR2 SVGAGI. CDR3 sequence (DNA): TGTGCCAGCAGTTTCGAAACAGGCCCGAACACTGAATCTTTCTTT. Translation: CASSFETGPNTESFF.

This clonotype was found many times. The V gene is TRBV12-3 or TRBV12-4, the J gene TRBJ1-3; D gene unclear. The length of the CDR3 is 11 residues. Trimming pared 5 bases from V and 5 bases from J, leaving 4 bases between. The DNA of the CDR3 is TGTGCCAGCAGTCCCCGAAACACCATATATTTT. Amino acids: CASSPRNTIYF.

The sample holds many counts of this clonotype. The V and J genes are TRBV20-1 and TRBJ2-3, with 10 positions matching TRBD2. V dropped 6 bases and J dropped 1; count of bases not matched to a gene: 4. CDR3 length: 14 amino acids. The germline CDR1 and CDR2 sequences are DFQATT and SNEGSKA (reference sequence). The DNA of the CDR3 is TGCAGTGCCGAAACTAGCGGGGGCACAGATACGCAGTATTTT. Translating gives CSAETSGGTDTQYF.

This clonotype was detected many times. This rearrangement joins TRBV14 to TRBJ2-7; D call uncertain. Trimming cost V 0 bases and J 2 bases, with 11 bases left between them. The CDR3 runs 15 residues. The V gene's germline CDR1 is SGHDN and CDR2 FVKESK. The DNA of the CDR3 is TGTGCCAGCAGCCAAGAAAGGGTGCCCACCTACGAGCAGTACTTC. Amino acid sequence: CASSQERVPTYEQYF.

This clonotype was observed many times. The CDR3 bases are TGTGCCAGCAGTGAACGGGGGCCCTACGAGCAGTACTTC. This sequence encodes CASSERGPYEQYF. V gene TRBV6-1 combines with J gene TRBJ2-7; the D call may be TRBD1 or TRBD2 (6 bases each). The ends were cut back, 2 bases at V and 2 bases at J, with 7 bases in the middle. The CDR3 is 13 residues long. Per germline, CDR1 MNHNS and CDR2 SASEGT.